This entry features one TCR beta chain sequence. It lacks a known antigen. Per-base quality was not reported, and no clone a single base away is much larger than it. The method behind the library was UMI-ligation and nested PCR. The beta constant-region primer was an equimolar mix of two oligonucleotides covering both TRBC1 and TRBC2. Four rounds of PCR, combining the SP2 primer with nested alpha and beta constant-region primers, were used to amplify the ligated cDNA. A single-stranded oligonucleotide containing the SP2 primer and a 12-nucleotide UMI was joined to the 3' end of the cDNA by T4 RNA ligase 1. The ligation reaction was kept at 16 degrees C for about 18-25 hours. PCR2 was typically performed as a SYBR Green qPCR and was stopped at a predetermined threshold so that over-amplification was prevented. Every purification after the first one was done using Agencourt AMPure XP magnetic beads. Library quantification was done by Qubit, followed by a TapeStation check on which the main peak was expected at around 650 bp. Pooled libraries were sequenced on an Illumina MiSeq using v2 2x251 paired-end kits, and typically 1-2 million reads were obtained per sample. Each sample library was pooled at about 4.4 nM, and about 4.5-7% PhiX was included to improve cluster recognition. The paper's data handling went like this. Using tag matching that tolerated one base-pair mismatch, Decombinator assigned V and J genes to FASTQ reads that had been processed by Demultiplexor. Collapsinator relied on UMIs to fix sequencing errors as well as frequency errors caused by PCR heterogeneity. TCRs were translated and CDR3s were extracted from the conserved cysteine to the FGXG phenylalanine by CDR3Translator, with non-productive sequences being flagged. Gini, Shannon entropy and inverse Simpson indices were calculated on repertoires subsampled to equal numbers of UMI-defined TCRs. Within the linear range, a power law was fitted by maximum likelihood to the distributions of clonotype abundance. For one naive CD8 sample, the pipeline and MIGEC produced similar UMI counts, unique TCR numbers and clonal distributions. One analysis removed from the naive repertoire any naive TCRs that were also present in any memory subset from the same donor. A set of some 7,600 CMV-associated CDR3 sequences, compiled from VDJdb and a published dataset, was used to search the repertoires. TCRdb reprocessed the public reads (quality trimming at Q25 with fastp, clone calling with MiXCR) and kept in-frame beta chains. Each CDR3 protein gets just one entry, which takes the most common genes and DNA from the rows behind it. TCRdb, not the original authors, processed these V and J calls. The sample table lists tens of thousands of distinct CDR3 sequences, about 8.2% of them with a count of one. The ten largest clonotypes hold 1.2% of the sample.

The record originates from a study of naive and memory T cell subsets (TCRdb year 2017). A note on the overall study: An open-source, UMI-based TCR alpha and beta sequencing pipeline was applied to sorted naive and memory peripheral blood T cell subsets. Complete agreement was observed between the functional CMV T cell responses and the IgG serology results. RNA was DNase-treated and reverse transcribed with TCR constant-region primers, mostly using SuperScript III. What the research found in general, with its limitations: Clonotypes were defined as single alpha or beta chain sequences, not paired alpha/beta receptors. TCR abundance followed a power law whose exponent differed between naive and memory subsets but was consistent across the three individuals. The repertoire findings for the naive and memory subsets could not be validated, as no ground truth was available. In both CD4 and CD8 cells, the Gini index increased while Shannon and inverse Simpson diversity decreased from naive through CM, EM and EMRA. A few larger clonotypes were present in naive repertoires, particularly the CD8 repertoires, and these clonotypes were possibly memory cells re-expressing CD45RA. After error correction, over 90% of naive TCR sequences appeared only once, giving much steeper abundance distributions than memory subsets. RNA-based TCR counts may be influenced by expression changes linked to T cell activation and differentiation.

From the second PCR step on, the TCR alpha and beta chain libraries were amplified in separate reactions. To determine each donor's CMV status, fresh PBMCs were stimulated overnight with CMV viral lysate, and IFNgamma production from CD4+ T cells was then assessed. Miltenyi beads were used first to positively select CD4 T cells, and CD8 T cells were then positively selected from the CD4-negative fraction. After staining for CD3, CD4, CD8, CD45RA, CD27 and a live/dead dye, cells were sorted on a BD Aria II into four subsets based on CD45RA and CD27. Blood came from a few healthy volunteers, each fractionated into CD4 and CD8 T cells and then into four differentiation subsets. Approximately 120 ml of peripheral blood was drawn per donor, and PBMC were isolated by Ficoll-Paque PLUS density-gradient centrifugation. After sorting, cells were lysed in RLT buffer, RNA was extracted using a Qiagen RNeasy kit, and the extracted RNA was stored at -80 degrees C.

CDR1 SSHAT and CDR2 FNYEAQ were looked up in the germline V gene (reference sequence). V loses 2 bases at its end and J loses 6 bases; junction bases beyond the gene matches: 6. The CDR3 covers 15 residues, taking in both the cysteine and the phenylalanine. This entry keeps only the CDR3 DNA: 45 bases, framed from base 1. This clonotype was sampled from a human donor in good health. The chain links TRBV7-7 with TRBJ2-1; 8 bases in between match TRBD2. Input material: naive CD8+ T cells from blood. The sample's cell subset or site label is to be understood as: naive T cells, CD45RA high CD27+. The CDR3 amino acid sequence is: CASSLSSGSRNEQFF. The DNA is TGTGCCAGCAGCTTATCCAGCGGGAGCCGCAATGAGCAGTTCTTC.